Sequencing of this TCR beta chain was carried out in a study of control samples from healthy donors and cancer patients. CDR3 length: 11 amino acids. V was cut by 3 bases and J by 8 bases, with 7 bases left in between. CDR1 is MNHNY and CDR2 is SVGAGI in the germline V gene (reference sequence). Assay used: immunoSEQ multiplex PCR; TCRdb lists only in-frame clones, some missing. This sample has 100,000 to 150,000 clones, with about nine tenths found just once. The chain carries TRBV6-6 and TRBJ1-2; D not certain. Material for sequencing was blood. The sequence came from a woman between 50 and 59 years old in good health. For the CDR3, the DNA is TGTGCCAGCAGTTATGCCGGGGGCTACACCTTC. Translation gives CASSYAGGYTF.